Included here is one T cell receptor beta chain sequence, with context. Its antigen is as yet unknown. Trimming took off 6 bases at V and 9 bases at J, with 18 bases between the two ends. Germline CDR1 and CDR2: LNHDA and SQIVND (reference sequence). There are 14 residues in the CDR3. This sample stems from a study of T cells in Graves' hyperthyroidism and ophthalmopathy. About the research overall: Before treatment of any kind, peripheral blood was taken at initial diagnosis.

General observations from the study: Within blood appeared most thyroid clonotypes that had expanded above 0.001.

Amplified TCR beta CDR3 regions derived from RNA transcripts. TCR CDR3 underwent first-round RT-PCR with the HTBI primer set. TCRdb analysed the multiplex PCR reads with MiXCR anew, one entry per CDR3 protein. The sample consists of around 540,000 distinct CDR3 sequences, around 16% of them appearing once. The chain carries TRBV19 and TRBJ2-1; tentatively, D is TRBD1 or TRBD2 (5 bases each). The sample consisted of blood. The TCR originated in a woman in her thirties with Graves' ophthalmopathy. The CDR3 region has the DNA TGTGCCAGTAGGCCGGGACGCTGGGGGAGTGAGCAGTTCTTC. It translates to CASRPGRWGSEQFF.